These 10 T cell receptor beta chains came from one sample sequenced in a study of blood T cell repertoires in COVID-19. Some clones are missing from TCRdb's copy, which holds only in-frame ones; the method was immunoSEQ multiplex PCR. The sample includes around 250,000 clones, roughly four fifths seen only once; the top ten take 3.4%. Sequences were obtained from PBMCs or T cells enriched from blood (not recorded which). These TCRs come from a man between 50 and 59 years old who had recovered from COVID-19.

This chain connects TRBV19 to TRBJ1-1; D remains unclear. The V end lost 0 bases, the J end lost 4 bases, and 12 bases lay between the germline ends. Germline loops: CDR1 LNHDA, CDR2 SQIVND (reference sequence). CDR3 length equals 15 residues. As DNA, the CDR3 is TGTGCCAGTAGTATAGACCCCAACCCGGGCACTGAAGCTTTCTTT. This gives the protein CASSIDPNPGTEAFF.

The chain joins TRBV5-1 to TRBJ1-6; 8 bases fit TRBD1. Germline V lookup: CDR1 SGHRS, CDR2 YFSETQ. The CDR3 is 15 residues long. V was clipped by 4 bases and J by 5 bases; unmatched bases: 5. The CDR3 loop is CASSLQGENNSPLHF. The CDR3 region has the DNA TGCGCCAGCAGCCTACAGGGGGAAAATAATTCACCCCTCCACTTT.

J is TRBJ2-2 and V is TRBV18; tentatively, D is TRBD2 (6 bases). The CDR3 length is 15 residues. Germline V gene sequence: CDR1 KGHSH, CDR2 LQKENI. V lost 4 bases to trimming and J lost 2 bases, with 11 bases between them. CDR3 in amino acids: CASSRLATNTGELFF. The DNA for the CDR3 is TGTGCCAGCTCACGGCTAGCGACTAACACCGGGGAGCTGTTTTTT.

The V call is TRBV20-1, the J call TRBJ1-1, with D unclear. V dropped 4 bases and J dropped 11 bases, with 11 bases sitting between them. This CDR3 is built from 10 residues. CDR1 is DFQATT and CDR2 is SNEGSKA in the germline V gene (reference sequence). The CDR3 DNA is TGCAGTGCTATAGCGGCAGCGGCTTTCTTT. As protein: CSAIAAAAFF.

This chain connects TRBV27 to TRBJ2-3; TRBD2 agrees at 7 bases. The CDR3 length is 15 residues. Looked up from germline, CDR1 is MNHEY and CDR2 is SMNVEV (reference sequence). V was clipped by 1 base and J by 3 bases; unmatched bases: 4. The CDR3 spells CASSLLEGGTDTQYF. The CDR3 nucleotides read TGTGCCAGCAGTTTATTGGAGGGAGGGACAGATACGCAGTATTTT.

The chain employs TRBV10-2 and TRBJ2-1, with D tentatively TRBD2 (5 bases). In germline, CDR1 is WSHSY, CDR2 SAAADI. V lost 6 bases to trimming and J lost 6 bases, with 9 bases between them. The CDR3 length is 12 residues. Written as DNA, the CDR3 is TGCGCCAGCAGCCCCACTAGCAATGAGCAGTTCTTC. Protein sequence: CASSPTSNEQFF.

The chain is built from TRBV7-2 and TRBJ1-6, with D uncertain. Germline V gene lookup returns CDR1 SGHTA and CDR2 FQGNSA. V was clipped by 1 base and J by 4 bases, with 5 bases between them. This CDR3 is 14 amino acids long. CDR3 region: CASSLGPYNSPLHF. Written as DNA, the CDR3 is TGTGCCAGCAGCTTAGGGCCATATAATTCACCCCTCCACTTT.

The chain links TRBV11-2 to TRBJ1-1, with D possibly TRBD1 on 6 matching bases. Germline CDR1 is SGHAT and CDR2 is FQNNGV. Trimming left V 5 bases short and J 6 bases short, with 13 bases between. The CDR3 has 13 residues. CDR3 DNA: TGTGCCAGCAGCGGTACAGGGCTATCTGAAGCTTTCTTT. The encoded protein is CASSGTGLSEAFF. Looking up the rest from reference TRBV11-2 and TRBJ1-1 gives the full variable domain: EAGVAQSPRYKIIEKRQSVAFWCNPISGHATLYWYQQILGQGPKLLIQFQNNGVVDDSQLPKDRFSAERLKGVDSTLKIQPAKLEDSAVYLCASSGTGLSEAFFGQGTRLTVV.

The chain recombines TRBV6-2 or TRBV6-3 with TRBJ1-5, with TRBD1 matching over 8 bases. The CDR3 sequence is 13 residues long. Germline loops: CDR1 MNHEY, CDR2 SVGEGT. Trimming cost V 6 bases and J 6 bases; bases outside gene matches: 4. As DNA, the CDR3 is TGTGCCAGCAGCCAGGACAGGGTTCAGCCCCAGCATTTT. Translated: CASSQDRVQPQHF.

The chain links TRBV28 to TRBJ2-7; D gene uncertain. Germline values: CDR1 MDHEN, CDR2 SYDVKM. CDR3 length: 11 residues. V lost 4 bases, J lost 3 bases, and 4 bases lay in between. The CDR3 loop is CASSSVYEQYF. The DNA for the CDR3 is TGTGCCAGCAGTTCGGTCTACGAGCAGTACTTC.